Sequencing of this TCR beta chain was carried out in a study of blood T cell repertoires in COVID-19. On the study more broadly: Samples of COVID-19 (acute and convalescent) were obtained from the United States, Italy and Spain. PBMCs, B-cell-depleted T cells, or T cells were the source of the cDNA or gDNA that made up the material.

V was clipped by 3 bases and J by 0 bases, with 11 bases between them. This CDR3 comprises 15 residues. Germline V CDR1 and CDR2: MDHEN, SYDVKM. Assay: immunoSEQ multiplex PCR; the TCRdb copy retains only in-frame clones and omits some. The sample holds a few hundred thousand clones, approximately 85% seen once. J is TRBJ1-2 and V is TRBV28; D is ambiguous. This TCR was recovered from a man in his fifties or sixties with active or convalescent COVID-19. Sequencing was carried out using peripheral blood. CDR3 DNA sequence: TGTGCCAGCAGTTTTCAGAGGGCAGCTAACTATGGCTACACCTTC. It codes for CASSFQRAANYGYTF.